This T cell receptor beta chain was captured by sequencing in a study of T cell changes during pregnancy in multiple sclerosis. TCRdb's copy holds only in-frame clones and misses some; the assay was immunoSEQ multiplex PCR. This table holds around 52,000 clones, about 90% found once. The sequencing used CD4+ T cells from peripheral blood mononuclear cells, collected after pregnancy. This receptor was obtained from a female donor in good health, enrolled as a control in a pregnancy study.

DNA of the CDR3: TGTGCCTGGAGGGACAGGGGTCCCGAGAGGGGCTTCAATGAGCAGTTCTTC. Its protein is CAWRDRGPERGFNEQFF. The rearrangement links TRBV30 to TRBJ2-1; TRBD1 matches 9 bases. V gave up 3 bases and J gave up 6 bases; unmatched junction bases: 15. Germline CDR1 reads GTSNPN; CDR2 reads SVGIG (reference sequence). There are 17 residues in the CDR3.